These 27 T cell receptor beta chains originate from one sample sequenced in a study of T-cell memory formation after mild COVID-19. TCRdb passed the 5' RACE reads through MiXCR, listing each CDR3 protein once. The data contain 300,000 to 350,000 distinct CDR3 sequences, approximately 19% of them singletons. The sequencing input was PBMCs or a T cell subset sorted from them (not recorded which). The receptors here all came from a man aged 18 to 35 who had mild COVID-19 (a few samples of this study predate the infection). Cell type and time point are not known.

The chain joins TRBV4-2 to TRBJ2-7; possible D gene TRBD1, 6 bases. This CDR3 is built from 15 residues. Looked up from germline, CDR1 is LGHNA and CDR2 is YNFKEQ. V lost 1 base, J lost 2 bases, and 12 bases lay in between. CDR3 DNA sequence: TGTGCCAGCAGCCAAGGCCGACAGGATCCCTACGAGCAGTACTTC. Its translation is CASSQGRQDPYEQYF.

The genes are TRBV5-1 and TRBJ2-3; TRBD1 matches 9 bases. From germline, CDR1 is SGHRS and CDR2 YFSETQ. The CDR3 consists of 13 residues. The V gene end was trimmed by 4 bases and the J gene end by 9 bases; junction bases not matched to a gene: 6. The CDR3 bases are TGCGCCAGCAGCCCGGGACAGGGATCGACGCAGTATTTT. Translating it yields CASSPGQGSTQYF.

The genes are TRBV9 and TRBJ1-2, with D maybe TRBD1 (5 bases). V gave up 0 bases and J gave up 0 bases, with 6 bases separating them. This CDR3 spans 14 amino acids. Looked up from germline, CDR1 is SGDLS and CDR2 is YYNGEE. CDR3 nucleotide sequence: TGTGCCAGCAGCGTAGGACAGTCTAACTATGGCTACACCTTC. Protein product: CASSVGQSNYGYTF.

This clonotype appeared a few times. This chain links TRBV20-1 with TRBJ1-5; the match to TRBD1 covers 9 bases. This CDR3 contains 16 residues. Unmatched junction bases numbered 7, after V lost 3 bases and J lost 1 base. Germline CDR1 DFQATT, CDR2 SNEGSKA (reference sequence). Here the CDR3 reads CSARPSTGGSNQPQHF. CDR3 coding DNA: TGCAGTGCTAGGCCCTCGACAGGGGGGAGCAATCAGCCCCAGCATTTT.

This clonotype has a handful of counts. The rearrangement links TRBV6-5 to TRBJ2-1; D perhaps matches TRBD2 (6 bases). This CDR3 has 13 amino acids. Germline CDR1 reads MNHEY; CDR2 reads SVGAGI. The V end lost 7 bases, the J end lost 9 bases, and 16 bases lay between the germline ends. The CDR3 DNA follows: TGTGCCAGCACCCTACCCGGCGGGATTGAGCAGTTCTTC. Translated, it gives CASTLPGGIEQFF.

The sample holds a few counts of this clonotype. J is TRBJ2-7 and V is TRBV7-3; TRBD2 might be the D (6 bases). The germline V and J ends were trimmed by 5 bases and 2 bases, with 10 bases remaining between them. This CDR3 comprises 13 residues. The germline gives CDR1 SGHTA, CDR2 FQGTGA. The CDR3 sequence is CASSTRLAYEQYV. In DNA form, the CDR3 reads TGTGCCAGCAGCACGAGACTAGCCTACGAGCAGTACGTC.

The chain combines TRBV20-1 with TRBJ1-1; unclear D gene. The V and J ends lost 0 bases and 1 base respectively, with 12 bases between them. Germline V gene data show CDR1 as DFQATT and CDR2 as SNEGSKA (reference sequence). This CDR3 region has 15 residues. This chain's CDR3 is CSARDYRSGNTEAFF. The CDR3 bases are TGCAGTGCTAGAGATTACCGATCAGGGAACACTGAAGCTTTCTTT.

The chain uses TRBV7-3 and TRBJ2-3; D may match TRBD1 or TRBD2 (5 bases each). From germline, CDR1 is SGHTA and CDR2 FQGTGA. V was clipped by 2 bases and J by 0 bases, with 9 bases between them. CDR3 length: 15 amino acids. The CDR3 bases are TGTGCCAGCAGCTTAGGGGGAATTAGCACAGATACGCAGTATTTT. This translates into CASSLGGISTDTQYF.

This chain uses TRBV6-5 with TRBJ2-2; D is uncertain. This CDR3 has 13 amino acids. The germline V and J ends were trimmed by 0 bases and 10 bases, with 9 bases remaining between them. Germline CDR1 reads MNHEY; CDR2 reads SVGAGI. The CDR3 DNA reads as TGTGCCAGCAGTTACTCTCCCCTTCTGGAGCTGTTTTTT. Translated, it gives CASSYSPLLELFF.

This clonotype was counted a few times. The rearrangement links TRBV7-2 to TRBJ2-3; 9 positions match TRBD2. Looked up from germline, CDR1 is SGHTA and CDR2 is FQGNSA. J gave up 7 bases and V 7 bases, and 6 bases lay outside the gene matches. There are 13 residues in the CDR3. In DNA form, the CDR3 reads TGTGCCAGCACGGCGGGGGGGGGGCATACGCAGTATTTT. Residues: CASTAGGGHTQYF.

The genes are TRBV6-5 and TRBJ2-7; 8 bases agree with TRBD2. CDR1 and CDR2 (germline): MNHEY, SVGAGI. The junction had 7 bases not matched to a gene; V was cut back by 6 bases and J by 3 bases. CDR3 size: 14 residues. The CDR3, as DNA: TGTGCCAGCAGACCCGGGACTAGTATCTACGAGCAGTACTTC. Protein: CASRPGTSIYEQYF.

The V gene is TRBV7-2, the J gene TRBJ2-1; 10 nucleotides align to TRBD2. The V gene end was trimmed by 2 bases and the J gene end by 4 bases; junction bases not matched to a gene: 8. The CDR3 has 17 residues. Germline V gene lookup returns CDR1 SGHTA and CDR2 FQGNSA. CDR3 in DNA: TGTGCCAGCAGCTTACGGGCTAGCGGGGGCCGTTACAATGAGCAGTTCTTC. This codes for CASSLRASGGRYNEQFF. Full variable domain (rest looked up from reference TRBV7-2 and TRBJ2-1): GAGVSQSPSNKVTEKGKDVELRCDPISGHTALYWYRQSLGQGLEFLIYFQGNSAPDKSGLPSDRFSAERTGGSVSTLTIQRTQQEDSAVYLCASSLRASGGRYNEQFFGPGTRLTVL.

This clonotype appeared a few times. The rearrangement uses TRBV6-2 or TRBV6-3 and TRBJ2-1; D remains unclear. CDR3 length equals 12 residues. CDR1 is MNHEY and CDR2 is SVGEGT in the germline V gene. With 2 bases removed from V and 5 bases from J, the gap between germline ends came to 4 bases. The DNA of the CDR3 is TGTGCCAGCAGTTACAGGCACAATGAGCAGTTCTTC. Amino acids: CASSYRHNEQFF.

This clonotype was detected only a few times. The rearrangement uses TRBV5-4 and TRBJ2-7; 7 bases map to TRBD2. V shed 4 bases, J shed 3 bases, and the junction held 10 bases outside the gene matches. Germline lookup yields CDR1 SGHNT and CDR2 YYREEE (reference sequence). The CDR3 totals 15 residues. The CDR3 DNA follows: TGTGCCAGCAGCCTTACCGGAGCGGGGAACTACGAGCAGTACTTC. Translated, it gives CASSLTGAGNYEQYF.

There are many counts of this clonotype. The chain carries TRBV5-1 and TRBJ1-1; no reliable D call. This CDR3 has 13 amino acids. Germline V CDR1 and CDR2: SGHRS, YFSETQ. Trimming took 1 base from V and 1 from J, leaving 5 bases between them. The CDR3 sequence is CASSLQRNTEAFF. DNA for the CDR3: TGCGCCAGCAGCTTGCAACGGAACACTGAAGCTTTCTTT.

The chain employs TRBV25-1 and TRBJ2-2; TRBD1 is a possible D gene (6 bases). The CDR3 loop spans 15 amino acids. Germline V gene sequence: CDR1 MGHDK, CDR2 SYGVNS. Trimming removed 6 bases from V and 6 bases from J, with 17 bases in between. The CDR3 loop reads CASRTQGPASGELFF. Written as DNA, the CDR3 is TGTGCCAGCAGGACCCAGGGGCCGGCGTCCGGGGAGCTGTTTTTT.

This chain connects TRBV6-2 or TRBV6-3 to TRBJ1-6; D is ambiguous. Trimming shortened V by 2 bases and J by 12 bases, and 5 bases separated the two germline ends. The CDR3 sequence is 11 residues long. The V gene's germline CDR1 is MNHEY and CDR2 SVGEGT. This chain's CDR3 is CASSYIGPLHF. In DNA, the CDR3 is TGTGCCAGCAGTTACATTGGACCCCTCCACTTT.

The rearrangement links TRBV6-5 to TRBJ1-1, with D perhaps matching TRBD1 (6 bases). V was pared by 6 bases and J by 0 bases, with 11 bases between. The CDR3 contains 14 residues. Germline loops: CDR1 MNHEY, CDR2 SVGAGI. The CDR3, as DNA: TGTGCCAGCAGATGGACAGTCATGAACACTGAAGCTTTCTTT. It translates to CASRWTVMNTEAFF.

The chain has TRBV4-3 and TRBJ1-5; 7 nucleotides agree with TRBD1. The trim removed 6 bases at V and 4 bases at J, leaving 9 bases unmatched. The CDR3 runs 15 residues. CDR1 LGHNA and CDR2 YSLEER come from the germline V gene. CDR3 region: CASSPTGQNNQPQHF. Here the CDR3 DNA reads TGCGCCAGCAGTCCAACGGGACAGAATAATCAGCCCCAGCATTTT.

This clonotype was recorded a few times. The chain is built from TRBV28 and TRBJ1-1, with D uncertain. The length of the CDR3 is 14 residues. Germline V lookup: CDR1 MDHEN, CDR2 SYDVKM. The V and J ends lost 7 bases and 7 bases respectively, with 19 bases between them. CDR3 sequence (DNA): TGTGCCAGCACCACAAGGAGGACCTCCGATGAAGCTTTCTTT. Protein product: CASTTRRTSDEAFF. The full variable domain, with the rest looked up from reference TRBV28 and TRBJ1-1, is DVKVTQSSRYLVKRTGEKVFLECVQDMDHENMFWYRQDPGLGLRLIYFSYDVKMKEKGDIPEGYSVSREKKERFSLILESASTNQTSMYLCASTTRRTSDEAFFGQGTRLTVV.

The V and J genes are TRBV7-2 and TRBJ2-3; 8 bases map to TRBD2. The V gene's germline CDR1 is SGHTA and CDR2 FQGNSA. CDR3 length equals 16 residues. Trimming cost V 5 bases and J 7 bases; bases outside gene matches: 14. CDR3 bases: TGTGCCAGCAGCCCCTACCGGGGGGGAGCGGATAATACGCAGTATTTT. This encodes CASSPYRGGADNTQYF.

This chain uses TRBV9 with TRBJ2-4, with D possibly being TRBD1 (7 bases). Germline V gives CDR1 SGDLS, CDR2 YYNGEE. Trimming removed 0 bases at V and 8 bases at J, with 12 bases between. The CDR3 is 14 amino acids. The CDR3 DNA sequence: TGTGCCAGCAGCGTAGCAGGGGGGACGGACATTCAGTACTTC. Encoded protein: CASSVAGGTDIQYF. Based on the CDR3 plus reference TRBV9 and TRBJ2-4, the full variable domain is DSGVTQTPKHLITATGQRVTLRCSPRSGDLSVYWYQQSLDQGLQFLIQYYNGEERAKGNILERFSAQQFPDLHSELNLSSLELGDSALYFCASSVAGGTDIQYFGAGTRLSVL.

This chain joins TRBV15 and TRBJ2-5; perhaps TRBD1 as D (5 bases). The CDR3 length is 14 residues. V was shortened by 0 bases and J by 5 bases, with 10 bases between the two germline ends. Germline CDR1 and CDR2: LNHNV and YYDKDF (reference sequence). In DNA, the CDR3 is TGTGCCACCAGCAGAGATAGGGGTAGGGAGACCCAGTACTTC. This codes for CATSRDRGRETQYF.

Only a few counts were recorded for this clonotype. The rearrangement uses TRBV15 and TRBJ2-7; TRBD1 or TRBD2 may be the D gene (5 bases each). Deletions cut 0 bases from V and 6 bases from J, with 12 bases between. The CDR3 covers 14 residues. CDR1 is LNHNV and CDR2 is YYDKDF in the germline V gene (reference sequence). The DNA for the CDR3 is TGTGCCACCAGCAGAGAGAATCGGGGCTCCGAGCAGTACTTC. Residues: CATSRENRGSEQYF.

The V gene is TRBV12-3 or TRBV12-4, the J gene TRBJ1-4; tentative D call: TRBD1 (6 bases). The CDR3 has 18 amino acids. Between the trimmed V and J ends, which lost 1 base and 0 bases, there was a span of 15 bases. The CDR3 reads CASSLGRGGRATNEKLFF. In DNA form, the CDR3 reads TGTGCCAGCAGTTTAGGCCGGGGGGGCAGGGCAACTAATGAAAAACTGTTTTTT.

This clonotype occurred once. One end of the junction varies from germline; a read error may be responsible. The chain links TRBV29-1 to TRBJ1-1, with TRBD1 as a possible D gene (6 bases). In germline, CDR1 is SQVTM, CDR2 ANQGSEA. The CDR3 has 14 residues. The DNA for the CDR3 is TGCAGCATTGAAGGGGGACATAAGAACACTGAAGCTTTCTTT. It specifies CSIEGGHKNTEAFF.

This clonotype was detected only a few times. V usage is TRBV9 and J usage is TRBJ2-3; D perhaps matches TRBD1 (5 bases). The CDR3 is made up of 15 amino acids. With 0 bases removed from V and 3 bases from J, the gap between germline ends came to 11 bases. Germline lookup yields CDR1 SGDLS and CDR2 YYNGEE. Here the CDR3 DNA reads TGTGCCAGCAGCGTAGCGCCAGGGAATACAGATACGCAGTATTTT. Protein sequence: CASSVAPGNTDTQYF. Together with reference TRBV9 and TRBJ2-3, the CDR3 gives the full variable domain: DSGVTQTPKHLITATGQRVTLRCSPRSGDLSVYWYQQSLDQGLQFLIQYYNGEERAKGNILERFSAQQFPDLHSELNLSSLELGDSALYFCASSVAPGNTDTQYFGPGTRLTVL.